These 30 T cell receptor beta chains came from one sample sequenced in a study of T cell responses to AZD1222 COVID-19 vaccine. Generated by immunoSEQ multiplex PCR, the TCRdb table keeps only in-frame clones and is missing some. The sample consists of about 130,000 clones, roughly nine tenths of them appearing once. Sequenced here: peripheral blood, sampled on day 0 of AZD1222 vaccination. These receptor sequences come from an adult in good health.

V is TRBV19 and J is TRBJ2-5, with 9 bases identical to TRBD1. This CDR3 has 15 residues. The germline CDR1 and CDR2 sequences are LNHDA and SQIVND (reference sequence). Trimming removed 3 bases from V and 9 bases from J; junction bases left unmatched: 11. The CDR3 here is CASSIGQGTRLAQYF. CDR3 DNA sequence: TGTGCCAGTAGTATTGGACAGGGGACAAGATTGGCCCAGTACTTC.

The V call is TRBV7-9, the J call TRBJ2-5, with D unclear. This CDR3 region has 14 residues. Between the trimmed V and J ends, which lost 1 base and 3 bases, there was a span of 9 bases. The germline V gene has CDR1 SEHNR and CDR2 FQNEAQ (reference sequence). CDR3 region: CASSLGEAKETQYF. As DNA, the CDR3 is TGTGCCAGCAGCTTAGGTGAAGCTAAAGAGACCCAGTACTTC.

The chain combines TRBV7-8 with TRBJ1-2; 7 bases map to TRBD1. V was pared by 5 bases and J by 4 bases, with 7 bases of the junction left unmatched. Germline V lookup: CDR1 SGHVS, CDR2 FQNEAQ. CDR3 length: 14 amino acids. The CDR3 spells CASSPRQGGYGYTF. DNA of the CDR3: TGTGCCAGCAGCCCCCGACAGGGCGGCTATGGCTACACCTTC.

The chain links TRBV11-2 to TRBJ2-7; D is ambiguous. The CDR3 loop spans 11 amino acids. CDR1 and CDR2 (germline): SGHAT, FQNNGV. The ends were cut back, 6 bases at V and 7 bases at J, with 10 bases in the middle. In DNA form, the CDR3 reads TGTGCCAGCAGAGCCCAAGTAGAGCAGTACTTC. Translating gives CASRAQVEQYF.

The chain recombines TRBV11-2 with TRBJ1-1; 11 nucleotides agree with TRBD1. The CDR3 runs 17 residues. The ends lost 1 base at V and 6 bases at J; junction bases unmatched: 10. In germline, CDR1 is SGHAT, CDR2 FQNNGV. This CDR3 reads CASSLGFLRTGGSEAFF. The CDR3 bases are TGTGCCAGCAGCTTAGGATTTTTGAGGACAGGGGGCTCTGAAGCTTTCTTT.

The J gene is TRBJ2-7, the V gene TRBV2; a weak D match, TRBD2 (5 bases). V gave up 3 bases and J gave up 4 bases, with 16 bases separating them. Germline V gene data show CDR1 as SNHLY and CDR2 as FYNNEI. This CDR3 has 15 residues. CDR3 DNA sequence: TGTGCCAGCAGTGAGTCCCCCGGGATCCAATACGAGCAGTACTTC. Translating gives CASSESPGIQYEQYF. Looking up the rest from reference TRBV2 and TRBJ2-7 gives the full variable domain: EPEVTQTPSHQVTQMGQEVILRCVPISNHLYFYWYRQILGQKVEFLVSFYNNEISEKSEIFDDQFSVERPDGSNFTLKIRSTKLEDSAMYFCASSESPGIQYEQYFGPGTRLTVT.

V usage is TRBV7-2 and J usage is TRBJ2-7; D is undetermined. The length of the CDR3 is 11 residues. Germline assignment: CDR1 SGHTA and CDR2 FQGNSA. Trimming removed 2 bases at V and 6 bases at J, with 5 bases between. The CDR3 DNA reads TGTGCCAGCAGCTTACGCCTCGAGCAGTACTTC. This translates into CASSLRLEQYF.

This clone came up once. J is TRBJ2-7 and V is TRBV14, with D perhaps TRBD2 (6 bases). The V end was cut by 6 bases, the J end by 3 bases, with 12 bases between. The CDR3 is made up of 13 amino acids. The V gene's germline CDR1 is SGHDN and CDR2 FVKESK. This CDR3 is CASRQEGDYEQYF. CDR3 bases: TGTGCCAGCAGGCAGGAGGGAGACTACGAGCAGTACTTC.

The chain uses TRBV30 and TRBJ1-2, with 8 bases aligning to TRBD1. CDR1 GTSNPN and CDR2 SVGIG come from the germline V gene (reference sequence). V shed 3 bases, J shed 6 bases, and the junction held 6 bases outside the gene matches. The CDR3 has 13 residues. CDR3 DNA sequence: TGTGCCTGGAGCGAGGGACAGGAAGATGGCTACACCTTC. This translates into CAWSEGQEDGYTF. Variable domain in full (rest from reference TRBV30 and TRBJ1-2): SQTIHQWPATLVQPVGSPLSLECTVEGTSNPNLYWYRQAAGRGLQLLFYSVGIGQISSEVPQNLSASRPQDRQFILSSKKLLLSDSGFYLCAWSEGQEDGYTFGSGTRLTVV.

This chain connects TRBV2 to TRBJ2-7; D gene uncertain. Trimming left V 8 bases short and J 2 bases short, with 13 bases between. The CDR3 is made up of 13 amino acids. The V gene's germline CDR1 is SNHLY and CDR2 FYNNEI. The CDR3: CASSADQTYEQYF. CDR3 nucleotides: TGTGCCAGCTCGGCGGATCAAACCTACGAGCAGTACTTC.

The rearrangement joins TRBV15 to TRBJ1-2; D remains ambiguous. V was cut by 0 bases and J by 8 bases, with 7 bases left in between. Germline lookup yields CDR1 LNHNV and CDR2 YYDKDF (reference sequence). The CDR3 length is 12 residues. CDR3 DNA sequence: TGTGCCACCAGCAGAGATATCGGCGGCTACACCTTC. Protein sequence: CATSRDIGGYTF.

This chain joins TRBV7-9 and TRBJ1-2; D is unclear. The germline gives CDR1 SEHNR, CDR2 FQNEAQ (reference sequence). The germline V and J ends were trimmed by 6 bases and 4 bases, with 12 bases remaining between them. The CDR3 loop spans 13 amino acids. CDR3 in DNA: TGTGCCAGCAGGGCGTTACAGCCCTATGGCTACACCTTC. Translation: CASRALQPYGYTF. Variable domain in full (rest from reference TRBV7-9 and TRBJ1-2): DTGVSQNPRHKITKRGQNVTFRCDPISEHNRLYWYRQTLGQGPEFLTYFQNEAQLEKSRLLSDRFSAERPKGSFSTLEIQRTEQGDSAMYLCASRALQPYGYTFGSGTRLTVV.

The chain uses TRBV28 and TRBJ1-1; D perhaps matches TRBD1 (5 bases). Germline V gives CDR1 MDHEN, CDR2 SYDVKM. This CDR3 spans 15 amino acids. V lost 8 bases, J lost 0 bases, and 16 bases lay in between. DNA for the CDR3: TGTGCCAGCGCCCGGGACTTCAGCATGAACACTGAAGCTTTCTTT. Translating gives CASARDFSMNTEAFF.

The J gene is TRBJ1-5, the V gene TRBV19; no definite D call. The CDR3 contains 13 residues. CDR1 is LNHDA and CDR2 is SQIVND in the germline V gene (reference sequence). V lost 4 bases and J lost 4, with 8 bases in between. Here the CDR3 DNA reads TGTGCCAGTAGTAGCAATTTGAATCAGCCCCAGCATTTT. Its protein product is CASSSNLNQPQHF.

This clone was seen a handful of times. This rearrangement joins TRBV6-5 to TRBJ2-7, with D possibly TRBD2 on 6 matching bases. The CDR3 consists of 14 residues. Germline CDR1 reads MNHEY; CDR2 reads SVGAGI. The V end lost 6 bases, the J end lost 9 bases, and 21 bases lay between the germline ends. The chain's CDR3 is CASSHRPPSRGQYF. The CDR3 nucleotides are TGTGCCAGCAGCCACCGTCCCCCATCGCGGGGGCAGTACTTC.

This clone was detected only once. The chain is built from TRBV6-5 and TRBJ1-1, with D unclear. From germline, CDR1 is MNHEY and CDR2 SVGAGI. Between the trimmed V and J ends, which lost 5 bases and 11 bases, there was a span of 15 bases. This CDR3 region has 12 residues. CDR3 amino acids: CASSLTRGRAFF. The CDR3, as DNA: TGTGCCAGCAGTCTTACTCGGGGTAGGGCTTTCTTT.

In this sample, this clone turned up a few times. The CDR3, as DNA: TGCAGTGCTAGTTCTGGGACGGATTATAATTCACCCCTCCACTTT. Translation gives CSASSGTDYNSPLHF. The chain carries TRBV20-1 and TRBJ1-6; the D gene is possibly TRBD1 (5 bases). The CDR3 runs to 15 residues. V lost 3 bases, J lost 4 bases, and 13 bases lay in between. CDR1 DFQATT and CDR2 SNEGSKA come from the germline V gene (reference sequence).

Only one count was recorded for this clone. This chain connects TRBV3-1 (or the pseudogene TRBV3-2) to TRBJ2-3, with D hard to call. Germline assignment: CDR1 LGHDT and CDR2 YNNKEL (reference sequence). V lost 4 bases, J lost 0 bases, and 8 bases lay in between. This CDR3 contains 14 residues. CDR3: CASSPTSSTDTQYF. The CDR3 DNA sequence: TGTGCCAGCAGCCCCACATCGAGCACAGATACGCAGTATTTT.

V and J are TRBV12-3 or TRBV12-4 and TRBJ1-5; D is perhaps TRBD1 (5 bases). The CDR3 is made up of 13 amino acids. Trimming cost V 6 bases and J 6 bases, with 12 bases left between them. The CDR3: CASRLGGFQPQHF. Here the CDR3 DNA reads TGTGCCAGCAGACTCGGGGGATTTCAGCCCCAGCATTTT.

The chain has TRBV19 and TRBJ1-5; no firm D call. The CDR3 is made up of 14 amino acids. The V end was cut by 6 bases, the J end by 4 bases, with 13 bases between. Looked up from germline, CDR1 is LNHDA and CDR2 is SQIVND (reference sequence). CDR3 region: CASSPSNSNQPQHF. Written as DNA, the CDR3 is TGTGCCAGTAGCCCTAGTAATTCGAATCAGCCCCAGCATTTT.

The V call is TRBV19, the J call TRBJ1-2, with D maybe TRBD1 (6 bases). The CDR3 loop spans 14 amino acids. Germline CDR1 reads LNHDA; CDR2 reads SQIVND (reference sequence). Trimming stripped 4 bases from V and 5 bases from J, with 14 bases between. The CDR3 here is CASSSRPGHYGYTF. DNA for the CDR3: TGTGCCAGTAGTAGCCGCCCGGGACATTATGGCTACACCTTC.

The V call is TRBV6-1, the J call TRBJ1-3; 7 nucleotides match TRBD1. Germline V gene lookup returns CDR1 MNHNS and CDR2 SASEGT. The length of the CDR3 is 18 residues. Unmatched junction bases numbered 10, after V lost 2 bases and J lost 0 bases. The CDR3 DNA is TGTGCCAGCAGTGAAAGGAGGGGACAGAAATTCTCTGGAAACACCATATATTTT. Translation gives CASSERRGQKFSGNTIYF.

The gene calls are TRBV12-3 or TRBV12-4 and TRBJ1-1; D unclear. V lost 7 bases, J lost 0 bases, and 9 bases lay in between. The length of the CDR3 is 13 residues. CDR3 nucleotide sequence: TGTGCCAGCAACCCGGAAGTGAACACTGAAGCTTTCTTT. Protein sequence: CASNPEVNTEAFF.

This clone turned up a few times. V and J are TRBV7-3 and TRBJ2-2; D is unclear. Germline V gene data show CDR1 as SGHTA and CDR2 as FQGTGA. Trimming removed 5 bases from V and 5 bases from J, with 9 bases in between. This CDR3 region has 13 residues. CDR3 region: CASSQRSTGELFF. DNA of the CDR3: TGTGCCAGCAGCCAAAGGAGTACCGGGGAGCTGTTTTTT.

V is TRBV28 and J is TRBJ2-7; D could derive from TRBD1 or TRBD2 (5 bases each). The germline gives CDR1 MDHEN, CDR2 SYDVKM. V was clipped by 6 bases and J by 6 bases, with 15 bases between them. This CDR3 region has 13 residues. CDR3 in DNA: TGTGCCAGCAGCCTGGGACCCAATCCCGAGCAGTACTTC. Its translation: CASSLGPNPEQYF.

The chain carries TRBV3-1 (or the pseudogene TRBV3-2) and TRBJ1-5; no firm D call. The CDR3 consists of 13 residues. Germline loops: CDR1 LGHDT, CDR2 YNNKEL (reference sequence). With 0 bases removed from V and 7 bases from J, the gap between germline ends came to 7 bases. The CDR3 is CASSQDLIQPQHF. DNA of the CDR3: TGTGCCAGCAGCCAAGATTTAATCCAGCCCCAGCATTTT.

For the CDR3, the DNA is TGTGCCAGCAGCCTGGGGACCCCCGAGAACACTGAAGCTTTCTTT. It encodes CASSLGTPENTEAFF. The rearrangement links TRBV21-1 to TRBJ1-1. TRBV21-1 is a pseudogene locus. The CDR3 contains 15 residues.

V is TRBV28 and J is TRBJ2-3; D uncertain. This CDR3 has 12 amino acids. Germline V gene data show CDR1 as MDHEN and CDR2 as SYDVKM. V was shortened by 4 bases and J by 7 bases, with 9 bases between the two germline ends. The CDR3 region is CASSSPLNTQYF. CDR3 sequence (DNA): TGTGCCAGCAGTTCCCCCCTCAATACGCAGTATTTT.

The V gene is TRBV25-1, the J gene TRBJ2-2; the match to TRBD1 covers 9 bases. The CDR3 runs to 15 residues. Germline V gives CDR1 MGHDK, CDR2 SYGVNS. V lost 8 bases and J lost 1; bases outside the gene matches: 5. This CDR3 is CASGRTGVNTGELFF. CDR3 nucleotide sequence: TGTGCCAGCGGAAGGACAGGGGTGAACACCGGGGAGCTGTTTTTT.

The chain is built from TRBV7-2 and TRBJ2-7; no reliable D call. Trimming removed 5 bases from V and 4 bases from J, with 15 bases in between. Germline CDR1 SGHTA, CDR2 FQGNSA. CDR3 length equals 14 residues. CDR3 in amino acids: CASSNRPIKYEQYF. The CDR3 DNA follows: TGTGCCAGCAGCAATCGCCCCATAAAGTACGAGCAGTACTTC.